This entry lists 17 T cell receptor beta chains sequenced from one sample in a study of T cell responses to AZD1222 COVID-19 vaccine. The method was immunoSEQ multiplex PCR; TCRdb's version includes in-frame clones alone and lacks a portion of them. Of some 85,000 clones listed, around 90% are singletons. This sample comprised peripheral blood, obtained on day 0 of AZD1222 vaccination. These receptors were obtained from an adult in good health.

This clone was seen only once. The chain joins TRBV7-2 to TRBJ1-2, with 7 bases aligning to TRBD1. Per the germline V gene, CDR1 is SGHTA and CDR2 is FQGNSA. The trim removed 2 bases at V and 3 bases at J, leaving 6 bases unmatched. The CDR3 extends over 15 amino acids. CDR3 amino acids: CASSLYRDSYYGYTF. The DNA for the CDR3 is TGTGCCAGCAGCTTATACCGGGACAGTTACTATGGCTACACCTTC. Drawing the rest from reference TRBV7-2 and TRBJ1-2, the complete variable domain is GAGVSQSPSNKVTEKGKDVELRCDPISGHTALYWYRQSLGQGLEFLIYFQGNSAPDKSGLPSDRFSAERTGGSVSTLTIQRTQQEDSAVYLCASSLYRDSYYGYTFGSGTRLTVV.

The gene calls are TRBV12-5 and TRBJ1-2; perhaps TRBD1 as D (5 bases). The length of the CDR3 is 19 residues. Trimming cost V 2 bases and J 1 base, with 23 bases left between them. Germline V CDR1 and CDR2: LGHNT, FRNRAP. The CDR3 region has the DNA TGTGCTAGTGGTTTGTCGCGACCCCTCGACAGTAACGTTAACTATGGCTACACCTTC. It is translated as CASGLSRPLDSNVNYGYTF.

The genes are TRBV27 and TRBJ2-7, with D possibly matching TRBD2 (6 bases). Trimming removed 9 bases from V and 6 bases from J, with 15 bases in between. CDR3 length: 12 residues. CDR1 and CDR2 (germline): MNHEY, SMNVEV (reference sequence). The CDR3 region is CASGAYGGEQYF. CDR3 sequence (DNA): TGTGCCAGTGGGGCTTACGGGGGCGAGCAGTACTTC.

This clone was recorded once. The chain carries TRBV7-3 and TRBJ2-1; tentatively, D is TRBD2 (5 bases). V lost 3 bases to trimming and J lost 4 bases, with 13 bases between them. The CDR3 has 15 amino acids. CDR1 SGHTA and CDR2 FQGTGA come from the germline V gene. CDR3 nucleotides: TGTGCCAGCAGCTTGGGCGGGCCCTCTTACAATGAGCAGTTCTTC. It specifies CASSLGGPSYNEQFF. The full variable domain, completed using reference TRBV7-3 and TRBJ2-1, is GAGVSQTPSNKVTEKGKYVELRCDPISGHTALYWYRQSLGQGPEFLIYFQGTGAADDSGLPNDRFFAVRPEGSVSTLKIQRTERGDSAVYLCASSLGGPSYNEQFFGPGTRLTVL.

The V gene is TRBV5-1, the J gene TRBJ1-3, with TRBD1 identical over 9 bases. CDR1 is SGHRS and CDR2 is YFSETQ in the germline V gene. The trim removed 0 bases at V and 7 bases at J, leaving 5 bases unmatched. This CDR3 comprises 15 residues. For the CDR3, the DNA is TGCGCCAGCAGCTTGGAGTTGACAGGGGGTAACACCATATATTTT. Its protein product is CASSLELTGGNTIYF.

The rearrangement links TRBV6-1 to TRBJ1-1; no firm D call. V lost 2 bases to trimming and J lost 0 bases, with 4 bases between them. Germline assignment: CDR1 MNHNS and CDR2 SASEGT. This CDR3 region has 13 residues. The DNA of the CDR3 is TGTGCCAGCAGTGAAAGTCTGAACACTGAAGCTTTCTTT. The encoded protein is CASSESLNTEAFF.

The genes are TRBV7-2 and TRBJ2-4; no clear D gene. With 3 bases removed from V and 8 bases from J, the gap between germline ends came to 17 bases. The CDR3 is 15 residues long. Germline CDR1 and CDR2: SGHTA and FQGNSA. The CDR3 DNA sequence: TGTGCCAGCAGCTTCTACACTGACCAAAAGGACATTCAGTACTTC. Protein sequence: CASSFYTDQKDIQYF.

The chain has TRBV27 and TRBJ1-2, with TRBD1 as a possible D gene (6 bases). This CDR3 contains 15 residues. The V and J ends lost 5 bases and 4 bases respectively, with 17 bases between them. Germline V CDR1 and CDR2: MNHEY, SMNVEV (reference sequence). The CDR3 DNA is TGTGCCAGCAGTCCGGGGGCGAATAAGGGCTATGGCTACACCTTC. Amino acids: CASSPGANKGYGYTF.

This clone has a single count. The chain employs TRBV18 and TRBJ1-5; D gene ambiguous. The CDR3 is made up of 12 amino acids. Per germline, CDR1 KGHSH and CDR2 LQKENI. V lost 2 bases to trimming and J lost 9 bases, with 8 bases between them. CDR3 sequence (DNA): TGTGCCAGCTCACCAGATGGCGGGCCCCAGCATTTT. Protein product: CASSPDGGPQHF. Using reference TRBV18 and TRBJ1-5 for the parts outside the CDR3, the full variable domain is NAGVMQNPRHLVRRRGQEARLRCSPMKGHSHVYWYRQLPEEGLKFMVYLQKENIIDESGMPKERFSAEFPKEGPSILRIQQVVRGDSAAYFCASSPDGGPQHFGDGTRLSIL.

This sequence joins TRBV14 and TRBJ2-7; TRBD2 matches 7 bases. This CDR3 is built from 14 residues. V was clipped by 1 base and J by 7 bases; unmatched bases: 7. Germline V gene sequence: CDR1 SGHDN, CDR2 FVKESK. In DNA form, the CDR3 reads TGTGCCAGCAGCCAAGGTTTGCCCGGGAGGGAGCAGTACTTC. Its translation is CASSQGLPGREQYF. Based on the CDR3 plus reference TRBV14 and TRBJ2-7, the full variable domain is EAGVTQFPSHSVIEKGQTVTLRCDPISGHDNLYWYRRVMGKEIKFLLHFVKESKQDESGMPNNRFLAERTGGTYSTLKVQPAELEDSGVYFCASSQGLPGREQYFGPGTRLTVT.

The CDR3 sequence: CASSLGKGPVKYF. CDR3 DNA sequence: TGTGCCAGCAGCTTGGGAAAAGGACCTGTGAAGTACTTC. This chain links TRBV5-4 with TRBJ2-4; D is unresolved. This CDR3 region has 13 residues. V was pared by 0 bases and J by 14 bases, with 15 bases between. Germline V gives CDR1 SGHNT, CDR2 YYREEE (reference sequence).

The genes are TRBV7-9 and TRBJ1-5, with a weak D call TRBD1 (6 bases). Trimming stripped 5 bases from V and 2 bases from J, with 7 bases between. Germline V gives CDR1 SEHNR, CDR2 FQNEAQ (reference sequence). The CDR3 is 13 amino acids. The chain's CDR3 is CASSRQGNQPQHF. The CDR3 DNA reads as TGTGCCAGCAGCCGACAGGGCAATCAGCCCCAGCATTTT.

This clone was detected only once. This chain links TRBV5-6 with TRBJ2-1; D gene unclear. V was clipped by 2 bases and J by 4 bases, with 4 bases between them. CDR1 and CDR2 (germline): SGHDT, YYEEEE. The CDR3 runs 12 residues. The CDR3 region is CASSFGYNEQFF. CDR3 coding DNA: TGTGCCAGCAGCTTCGGGTACAATGAGCAGTTCTTC.

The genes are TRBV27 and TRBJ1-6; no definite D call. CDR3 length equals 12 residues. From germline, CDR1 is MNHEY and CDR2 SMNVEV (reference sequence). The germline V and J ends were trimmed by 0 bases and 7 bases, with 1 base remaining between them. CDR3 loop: CASSLSNSPLHF. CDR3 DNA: TGTGCCAGCAGTTTATCGAATTCACCCCTCCACTTT.

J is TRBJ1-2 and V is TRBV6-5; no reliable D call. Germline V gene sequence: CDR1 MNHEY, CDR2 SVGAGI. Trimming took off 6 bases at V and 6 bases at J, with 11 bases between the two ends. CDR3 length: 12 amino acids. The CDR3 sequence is CASRVEDDGYTF. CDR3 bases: TGTGCCAGCAGGGTTGAAGATGATGGCTACACCTTC.

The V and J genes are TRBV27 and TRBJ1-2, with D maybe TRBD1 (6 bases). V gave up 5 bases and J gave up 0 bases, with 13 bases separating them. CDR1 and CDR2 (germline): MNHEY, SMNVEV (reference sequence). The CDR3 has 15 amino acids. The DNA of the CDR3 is TGTGCCAGCAGTCCGCGGACAGCTACTAACTATGGCTACACCTTC. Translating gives CASSPRTATNYGYTF.

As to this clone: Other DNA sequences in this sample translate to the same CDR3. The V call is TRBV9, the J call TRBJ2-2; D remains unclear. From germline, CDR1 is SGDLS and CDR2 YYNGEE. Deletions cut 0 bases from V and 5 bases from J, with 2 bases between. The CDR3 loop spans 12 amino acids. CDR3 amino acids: CASSVVTGELFF. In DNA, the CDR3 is TGTGCCAGCAGCGTAGTTACCGGGGAGCTGTTTTTT. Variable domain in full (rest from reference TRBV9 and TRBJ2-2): DSGVTQTPKHLITATGQRVTLRCSPRSGDLSVYWYQQSLDQGLQFLIQYYNGEERAKGNILERFSAQQFPDLHSELNLSSLELGDSALYFCASSVVTGELFFGEGSRLTVL.